This record concerns one T cell receptor (beta chain) sequence. Its specificity is unknown. This record comes from a study of Ad26.COV2.S vaccination and SARS-CoV-2 variants. The CDR3 totals 16 residues. Trimming at V came to 2 bases and at J to 6 bases, leaving 8 bases not matched to a gene. Germline loops: CDR1 ENHRY, CDR2 SYGVKD. Treatment meaning: roughly 19 received Ad26.COV2.S at low or high dose, single or two shots; 5 received placebo; per-sample allocation not given. Collection of samples fell on day 63 after the first vaccine or placebo injection. Participants' vaccine, an Ad26 vector, delivered Wuhan-strain SARS-CoV-2 spike. General observations from the study: The breadth of spike-specific CD8+ and CD4+ T cell responses after vaccination was reportedly substantial.

Measured with immunoSEQ multiplex PCR; TCRdb has only the in-frame clones, and not every one. This table holds 350,000 to 450,000 clones, 83% found once. This chain joins TRBV10-3 and TRBJ1-2, with 11 bases aligning to TRBD1. This sequence was found in a person aged 18-65 years who received the Ad26.COV2.S COVID-19 vaccine or a placebo. Material: peripheral blood, obtained in a trial of Ad26.COV2.S vaccine versus placebo. CDR3 residues: CAISEMPGQGEDGYTF. In DNA form, the CDR3 reads TGTGCCATCAGTGAGATGCCGGGACAGGGGGAAGATGGCTACACCTTC.